The rows below give T cell receptor beta chains drawn from one sample of a study of cytomegalovirus exposure and HLA in healthy donors. Only in-frame clones appear in the TCRdb table, and some are missing; sequencing was by immunoSEQ multiplex PCR. In the table there are 200,000 to 250,000 clones, approximately 90% of which are singletons. The sequenced material came from PBMCs. The receptors were gathered from a woman between 18 and 30 years old in good health and CMV-seronegative. Both conserved end residues are part of each CDR3. D genes are given only for firm matches. Rows give clone size only sometimes, using once, few, many, or a class for an expanded clone.

len	v_gene	d_gene	j_gene	abundance	CDR3nt	CDR3aa
14	TRBV5-1	.	TRBJ2-7	once	TGCGCCAGCAGCCCCGACGGGAGCTCCTACGAGCAGTACTTC	CASSPDGSSYEQYF
14	TRBV5-1	TRBD1	TRBJ1-2	.	TGCGCCAGCAGCTTAGGGGGCGGAATCGGTGGCTACACCTTC	CASSLGGGIGGYTF
16	TRBV11-3	.	TRBJ1-3	.	TGTGCCAGCAGCTCACCTCGGTTGAGCGCTGGAAACACCATATATTTT	CASSSPRLSAGNTIYF
14	TRBV6-1	.	TRBJ2-1	.	TGTGCCAGCACCCGAGGAGGCGGAAACAATGAGCAGTTCTTC	CASTRGGGNNEQFF
17	TRBV4-1	TRBD1	TRBJ2-4	.	TGCGCCAGCAGCCAAAAGAACAGGGGAGAGAACAAAAACATTCAGTACTTC	CASSQKNRGENKNIQYF
16	TRBV4-3	.	TRBJ1-1	.	TGCGCCAGCAGCCAAGATCGGTGGGGGCGGAACACTGAAGCTTTCTTT	CASSQDRWGRNTEAFF
15	TRBV5-1	.	TRBJ1-4	.	TGCGCCAGCAGCTTGGGGCGGGCGGGCGAAGAAAAACTGTTTTTT	CASSLGRAGEEKLFF
17	TRBV7-2	TRBD1	TRBJ2-6	few	TGTGCCAGCAGCAAAGTAGGGACAGGGGCTGGGGCCAACGTCCTGACTTTC	CASSKVGTGAGANVLTF
12	TRBV7-9	.	TRBJ1-2	.	TGTGCCAGCAGCTTAACTTCCATGGGCTACACCTTC	CASSLTSMGYTF
13	TRBV19	.	TRBJ1-1	few	TGTGCCAGTAGTACCTCGTGGAACACTGAAGCTTTCTTT	CASSTSWNTEAFF
14	TRBV5-1	TRBD2	TRBJ2-5	.	TGCGCCAGCAGCTGGGAGGGGCAGGGTGAGACCCAGTACTTC	CASSWEGQGETQYF
14	TRBV29-1	.	TRBJ1-4	.	TGCAGCGTCCCCAAACAGGGTAAGGTAGAAAAACTGTTTTTT	CSVPKQGKVEKLFF
18	TRBV19	.	TRBJ1-4	.	TGTGCCAGTAGTATAGATTTTCTTGGAGAGGCAACTAATGAAAAACTGTTTTTT	CASSIDFLGEATNEKLFF
14	TRBV5-1	TRBD2	TRBJ2-1	.	TGCGCCAGCAGCCTTCTAGCGGGAGGGCATGAGCAGTTCTTC	CASSLLAGGHEQFF